A single sample is the source of the 15 T cell receptor beta chains below, sequenced in a study of T cells in Graves' hyperthyroidism and ophthalmopathy. Template material for amplifying TCR beta CDR3 regions consisted of RNA transcripts. Carried out on the TCR CDR3, a first-round RT-PCR used the HTBI primer set. TCRdb re-analysed the multiplex PCR reads in MiXCR, keeping a single row per CDR3 protein. Among 90,000 to 120,000 distinct CDR3 sequences, 15% to 20% were seen once, and the ten largest hold around 44%. Material: blood. The receptors shown here come from a woman in her fifties or sixties with Graves' hyperthyroidism.

The chain has TRBV11-2 and TRBJ2-3, with 7 nucleotides matching TRBD2. V shed 4 bases and J 1 base; nucleotides not matched to a gene: 8. The CDR3 covers 16 residues. Germline V gene lookup returns CDR1 SGHAT and CDR2 FQNNGV. CDR3 amino acids: CASSWGTTRRTDTQYF. CDR3 in DNA: TGTGCCAGCAGCTGGGGGACTACCCGTCGCACAGATACGCAGTATTTT.

The CDR3 region has the DNA TGTGCCAGCAGCTCCGGGACTAGCGGGAGCGGGCAGGACACAGATACGCAGTATTTT. Its translation is CASSSGTSGSGQDTDTQYF. J is TRBJ2-3 and V is TRBV28; 14 bases are a match to TRBD2. This CDR3 has 19 residues. V dropped 6 bases and J dropped 2; count of bases not matched to a gene: 13. Germline-derived CDR1 and CDR2 are MDHEN and SYDVKM. Looking up the rest from reference TRBV28 and TRBJ2-3 gives the full variable domain: DVKVTQSSRYLVKRTGEKVFLECVQDMDHENMFWYRQDPGLGLRLIYFSYDVKMKEKGDIPEGYSVSREKKERFSLILESASTNQTSMYLCASSSGTSGSGQDTDTQYFGPGTRLTVL.

This clonotype has at least ten counts. The chain is built from TRBV28 and TRBJ1-4; D unclear. The CDR3 has 14 residues. V was shortened by 1 base and J by 8 bases, with 11 bases between the two germline ends. Germline CDR1 and CDR2: MDHEN and SYDVKM. As DNA, the CDR3 is TGTGCCAGCAGTTTATCCCCCGCGGAGGAAAAACTGTTTTTT. This encodes CASSLSPAEEKLFF.

This clonotype came up many times. The chain combines TRBV24-1 with TRBJ1-5, with 7 nucleotides matching TRBD1. The CDR3 contains 15 residues. The germline V gene encodes CDR1 KGHDR and CDR2 SFDVKD. J was trimmed by 4 bases and V by 3 bases; bases with no gene match: 5. The CDR3 protein is CATSDRGQSNQPQHF. CDR3 coding DNA: TGTGCCACCAGTGATAGGGGACAGAGTAATCAGCCCCAGCATTTT.

By frequency in the sample, this clonotype is medium-sized. The chain carries TRBV13 and TRBJ2-1; TRBD1 aligns across 10 bases. The CDR3 loop spans 17 amino acids. In germline, CDR1 is PRHDT, CDR2 FYEKMQ (reference sequence). The trim removed 4 bases at V and 8 bases at J, leaving 14 bases unmatched. The CDR3 is CASSSLAGTGDRDEQFF. CDR3 nucleotide sequence: TGTGCCAGCAGCTCACTCGCCGGGACAGGGGATAGGGATGAGCAGTTCTTC.

This clonotype was recorded at least ten times. This rearrangement joins TRBV11-2 to TRBJ2-3, with D possibly being TRBD2 (6 bases). The V gene's germline CDR1 is SGHAT and CDR2 FQNNGV. This CDR3 is 13 amino acids long. Trimming shortened V by 6 bases and J by 14 bases, and 21 bases separated the two germline ends. CDR3 coding DNA: TGTGCCAGCAGTCCGGGACTTCCCACCGCGGTGTATTTT. Its protein product is CASSPGLPTAVYF.

For the CDR3, the DNA is TGCAGCGTTCGGCGGGGGGCGAACTATGGCTACACCTTC. Translation: CSVRRGANYGYTF. The chain employs TRBV29-1 and TRBJ1-2, with TRBD1 as a possible D gene (6 bases). CDR3 size: 13 residues. V was trimmed by 5 bases and J by 2 bases, leaving 12 bases between them. Per the germline V gene, CDR1 is SQVTM and CDR2 is ANQGSEA.

The chain links TRBV6-9 to TRBJ1-1; D gene uncertain. Between the trimmed V and J ends, which lost 5 bases and 1 base, there was a span of 8 bases. This CDR3 is 13 amino acids long. Germline CDR1 reads MNHGY; CDR2 reads SVAAGI. CDR3 loop: CASSIRENTEAFF. The DNA of the CDR3 is TGTGCCAGCAGTATTCGTGAGAACACTGAAGCTTTCTTT.

The chain couples TRBV20-1 to TRBJ2-7, with 13 bases lining up with TRBD2. The CDR3 is 13 residues long. CDR1 is DFQATT and CDR2 is SNEGSKA in the germline V gene (reference sequence). The V and J ends lost 3 bases and 4 bases, in that order; junction bases with no gene match: 0. The CDR3: CSARTSGRYEQYV. In nucleotides, the CDR3 is TGCAGTGCTAGGACTAGCGGGAGGTACGAGCAGTACGTC.

The V gene is TRBV19, the J gene TRBJ1-1; D uncertain. The germline V gene has CDR1 LNHDA and CDR2 SQIVND (reference sequence). CDR3 length: 13 residues. Deletions cut 4 bases from V and 0 bases from J, with 6 bases between. The CDR3: CASSKSLNTEAFF. The DNA of the CDR3 is TGTGCCAGTAGTAAATCTCTGAACACTGAAGCTTTCTTT.

This clonotype was observed many times. The J gene is TRBJ2-7, the V gene TRBV19; D could derive from TRBD1 or TRBD2 (5 bases each). V was cut by 1 base and J by 4 bases, with 8 bases left in between. This CDR3 is 13 amino acids long. Germline CDR1 reads LNHDA; CDR2 reads SQIVND (reference sequence). Here the CDR3 reads CASSIVWGYEQYF. The CDR3 nucleotides read TGTGCCAGTAGTATAGTCTGGGGGTACGAGCAGTACTTC.

This clonotype came up many times. V is TRBV10-2 and J is TRBJ2-1; D call uncertain. Germline V gene lookup returns CDR1 WSHSY and CDR2 SAAADI. The V and J ends lost 6 bases and 7 bases respectively, with 7 bases between them. The CDR3 runs to 11 residues. The CDR3 DNA reads as TGCGCCAGCAGCGCAAATAATGAGCAGTTCTTC. It translates to CASSANNEQFF.

This rearrangement joins TRBV12-3 or TRBV12-4 to TRBJ1-1; tentatively, D is TRBD1 (6 bases). V was pared by 6 bases and J by 7 bases, with 15 bases between. This CDR3 is 13 amino acids long. CDR3 sequence: CASSQARGREAFF. CDR3 DNA sequence: TGTGCCAGCAGCCAAGCCAGGGGACGTGAAGCTTTCTTT.

V is TRBV12-3 or TRBV12-4 and J is TRBJ1-1, with 7 bases matching TRBD1. The CDR3 has 15 amino acids. Unmatched junction bases numbered 4, after V lost 2 bases and J lost 1 base. CDR3 sequence (DNA): TGTGCCAGCAGTTTAATACAGGGGAAGAACACTGAAGCTTTCTTT. Protein product: CASSLIQGKNTEAFF.

This clonotype occurred many times. This chain uses TRBV18 with TRBJ1-1; D not resolved. V was trimmed by 3 bases and J by 0 bases, leaving 5 bases between them. Looked up from germline, CDR1 is KGHSH and CDR2 is LQKENI. This CDR3 region has 13 residues. The CDR3 nucleotides read TGTGCCAGCTCACCGACGGTGAACACTGAAGCTTTCTTT. Amino acid sequence: CASSPTVNTEAFF.